This T cell receptor beta chain originates from a study of Graves' ophthalmopathy and Graves' hyperthyroidism. Findings and caveats of the study: As the model predicted ophthalmopathy progression, it achieved a sensitivity of 70% to 71% and a specificity of roughly 73%. In blood, most expanded thyroid clonotypes above 0.001 frequency were also detected.

The authors amplified TCR beta CDR3 regions from RNA transcripts. The authors performed first-round RT-PCR with HTBI primers and then a second-round multiplex PCR. MiXCR, applied by TCRdb to the multiplex PCR reads, yields one record per CDR3 protein. The repertoire holds 900,000 to 1,200,000 distinct CDR3 sequences, about 36% seen once, with 11% in the top ten. In this sample, this clonotype turned up many times. Its antigen is unknown. A junction boundary mismatches the germline segment, possibly from a read error. Exclusion criteria comprised other autoimmune diseases, uncontrolled infections, pregnancy or lactation in patients. The germline gives CDR1 DFQATT, CDR2 SNEGSKA (reference sequence). This CDR3 has 16 amino acids.

Source material: peripheral blood or thyroid tissue (not recorded which). This clonotype originated in an adult man with Graves' hyperthyroidism. The chain employs TRBV20-1 and TRBJ2-5; a weak D match, TRBD2 (5 bases). In nucleotides, the CDR3 is TGCAGTGCTGGAGATGGGCGAAATAGCGTAGAAGAGACCCAGTACTTC. The encoded protein is CSAGDGRNSVEETQYF.